This T cell receptor (beta chain) was identified in a study of early T cells in non-severe SARS-CoV-2 infection. Study-level background: Chains were unpaired, as sequencing was done on bulk RNA from unsorted whole blood.

This clonotype was recorded only once. Antigen specificity is unknown. This may stem from a read error, because a much larger clone lies one nucleotide away. The conserved closing phenylalanine or tryptophan is absent in this CDR3, likely reflecting a read error. Overall study results and limits: VDJdb-based matching was biased toward anti-spike CD8 responses and missed private and CD4 specificities.

The TCR library protocol attached unique molecular identifiers to the individual cDNA molecules. Each CDR3 protein gets one entry after TCRdb re-called the 5' RACE reads with MiXCR. Counted here are about 49,000 distinct CDR3 sequences, around 6% occurring once; the ten biggest clones make up about 2.7%. Sequenced here: whole blood, sampled at baseline. The TCR was taken from an adult who was a healthcare worker with PCR-confirmed SARS-CoV-2 infection or an uninfected control (not recorded which).

The CDR3 DNA reads TGTGCCAGCAGTTACAATGGGGCGCCGGTGAAAGAGACCCAGTACTAC. This sequence encodes CASSYNGAPVKETQYY. The chain joins TRBV6-5 to TRBJ2-5, with D possibly TRBD1 on 5 matching bases. The CDR3 spans 16 residues. Trimming cost V 2 bases and J 3 bases, with 16 bases left between them. CDR1 and CDR2 from the germline V gene are MNHEY and SVGAGI.